The clone carrying this T cell receptor beta chain has a count of ten or more. Amplification of TCR beta CDR3 regions was performed using RNA transcripts as template. The study used the HTBI primer set for a first-round RT-PCR of the TCR CDR3. MiXCR, applied by TCRdb to the multiplex PCR reads, yields one record per CDR3 protein. The sample lists fewer than 450,000 distinct CDR3 sequences; less than 20% were seen once. The sample is drawn from a study of T cells in Graves' hyperthyroidism and ophthalmopathy. CDR3 length: 15 amino acids. Germline trimming cut 0 bases from V and 5 bases from J; bases unmatched to any gene: 6. Germline V CDR1 and CDR2: SEHNR, FQNEAQ (reference sequence).

This chain joins TRBV7-9 and TRBJ2-5; TRBD2 agrees at 7 bases. Specimen: blood. The origin of this receptor is a man between 18 and 35 years old with Graves' ophthalmopathy. The CDR3: CASSLAGRRLETQYF. DNA for the CDR3: TGTGCCAGCAGCTTAGCCGGGAGGAGGCTCGAGACCCAGTACTTC.